This T cell receptor beta chain was identified in a study of immune evolution from preneoplasia to lung adenocarcinoma. Study results and limitations: KRAS-mutant nodules had the highest T cell clonality.

Sequencing used immunoSEQ multiplex PCR; TCRdb keeps in-frame clones, though not all of them. The table records tens of thousands of clones, 60% to 75% of them present only once. The CDR3 is made up of 18 amino acids. Germline V lookup: CDR1 MDHEN, CDR2 SYDVKM. Trimming cost V 4 bases and J 4 bases, with 23 bases left between them. Points on this clone: Its antigen is undetermined.

The sequence was collected from a person aged 55 to 75 with lung adenocarcinoma. Sequencing used FFPE invasive lung adenocarcinoma tissue. V and J are TRBV28 and TRBJ2-4; tentative D call: TRBD2 (5 bases). CDR3 sequence: CASSSGLASLGLKNIQYF. The CDR3 coding sequence is TGTGCCAGCAGTTCGGGTCTAGCTTCGCTGGGATTGAAAAACATTCAGTACTTC.